Listed below are T cell receptor beta chains from one sample, sequenced in a study of T-cell memory formation after mild COVID-19. TCRdb itself ran the 5' RACE reads through MiXCR, one entry per CDR3 protein. The sample shows 150,000 or so distinct CDR3 sequences, 9.5% to 13% of them seen only once. Material for sequencing was PBMCs or a T cell subset sorted from them (not recorded which). The source is a man in his late teens or twenties who had mild COVID-19 (a few samples of this study predate the infection). Cell type and time point are not known. Both conserved end residues are trimmed from each CDR3.

CDR3 protein	V gene	J gene
ASSPPWGQGRYNEQF	TRBV7-6	TRBJ2-1
ASSQSGYEAYEQY	TRBV23-1	TRBJ2-7
ASSLDLAGDNEQF	TRBV7-8	TRBJ2-1
ASSQEAVGDSEKLF	TRBV4-2	TRBJ1-4
ASKLQGAGDLGELF	TRBV5-1	TRBJ2-2
ASSTGGQSTDTQY	TRBV5-1	TRBJ2-3
ASSLGQEYGYT	TRBV7-6	TRBJ1-2
ASSHGGYAYGYT	TRBV4-1	TRBJ1-2
ASSRDRYTDTQY	TRBV7-9	TRBJ2-3
ASSLPGRSSTDTQY	TRBV5-4	TRBJ2-3
ASSLVPGNNSPLH	TRBV5-1	TRBJ1-6
ASSYGNYGLAASTDTQY	TRBV5-1	TRBJ2-3
SASGTDRADTQY	TRBV20-1	TRBJ2-3
ASSSSPTSPMY	TRBV5-1	TRBJ2-5
ATSDPSRGSDNEQF	TRBV24-1	TRBJ2-1
ASSLGSRGSGQPQH	TRBV7-2	TRBJ1-5
ASSQAETNYGYT	TRBV4-3	TRBJ1-2
ASSFSGTSVDLAGELF	TRBV12-3/TRBV12-4	TRBJ2-2
ASSLGPGQGAGEQF	TRBV7-2	TRBJ2-1
ASSQVRETQY	TRBV3-1	TRBJ2-5
ASGRYTDTQY	TRBV9	TRBJ2-3
ASSQVSKGYEQY	TRBV4-1	TRBJ2-7
ASSSGVFRGSTEAF	TRBV12-3/TRBV12-4	TRBJ1-1
ASSLQGFSYEQY	TRBV5-1	TRBJ2-7